This T cell receptor beta chain was observed in a study of T cell repertoires in cytomegalovirus infection. Study-wide findings and caveats: Of the TCR beta families, the public ones yielded a cumulative frequency that identified carriers of CMV plus the relevant HLA. Dominating the ex vivo response were HLA-C-restricted CMV-specific TCR beta clonotypes.

The CDR3 loop spans 14 amino acids. CDR1 LGHDT and CDR2 YNNKEL come from the germline V gene (reference sequence). Trimming cost V 0 bases and J 6 bases, with 10 bases left between them. Comment on this clonotype: The antigen is undetermined.

TCRdb used MiXCR to reprocess the reads, holding one entry per CDR3 protein. The repertoire has about 300,000 distinct CDR3 sequences, 25% of them found once; the top ten carry approximately 14%. Input material: PBMCs. The rearrangement uses TRBV3-1 and TRBJ2-3, with TRBD2 as a possible D gene (6 bases). The sequence was obtained from a human donor in good health (CMV status not recorded). Some clones in this sample may be carry-over from other donors' samples. The CDR3 loop is CASSQEAGSDTQYF. CDR3 DNA sequence: TGTGCCAGCAGCCAAGAAGCGGGCTCCGATACGCAGTATTTT.